A selection of T cell receptor beta chains follows, all from one sample in a study of T-cell reconstitution after alpha-beta-depleted transplantation in children. TCRdb passed the PCR reads through MiXCR, listing each CDR3 protein once. The sample gives some 340,000 distinct CDR3 sequences, 10% of which show up once; around 2.4% is in the top ten. Sequenced here: PBMCs from the stem cell graft donor, sampled from the stem cell graft. These receptors all come from a human donor who donated a stem cell graft to a child with acute lymphoblastic leukemia. Both conserved end residues are part of each CDR3. The order of the fields is V gene, clone size, J gene, D gene, CDR3 DNA, CDR3 protein. The D gene is left open where the match is weak. Clone size is not always given. Where it is, it says once, few, many or a class for expanded clones.

>TRBV7-8|many|TRBJ2-3|NA
TGTGCCAGCAGCTTAGCCACAGATACGCAGTATTTT
CASSLATDTQYF
>TRBV20-1|NA|TRBJ2-1|TRBD2
TGCAGTGCTAGAGATCTAGCGGAAAGGGATTACAATGAGCAGTTCTTC
CSARDLAERDYNEQFF
>TRBV5-6|few|TRBJ2-7|NA
TGTGCCAGCAGCTTGCTGACCACAGGTTCCCACGAGCAGTACTTC
CASSLLTTGSHEQYF
>TRBV11-2|NA|TRBJ1-6|NA
TGTGCCAGCGGGCGAATAGTTCAGAACTATAATTCACCCCTCCACTTT
CASGRIVQNYNSPLHF
>TRBV12-3/TRBV12-4|NA|TRBJ2-2|NA
TGTGCCGGGGGTGTCGCGAACACCGGGGAGCTGTTTTTT
CAGGVANTGELFF
>TRBV7-2|NA|TRBJ2-7|NA
TGTGCCAGCAGCTTCGTTAGGGGAAATGAGCAGTACTTC
CASSFVRGNEQYF
>TRBV28|many|TRBJ2-3|NA
TGTGCCAGCAGTTTGGGGCAGGAGGTAGCTACGCAGTATTTT
CASSLGQEVATQYF
>TRBV12-3/TRBV12-4|many|TRBJ1-4|TRBD1
TGTGCCAGCAGCCCCACAGGGGGGGGTGAAAAACTGTTTTTT
CASSPTGGGEKLFF
>TRBV7-9|NA|TRBJ1-2|TRBD1
TGTGCCAGCAGCCCATGGGACAGGACTAACTATGGCTACACCTTC
CASSPWDRTNYGYTF
>TRBV7-3|NA|TRBJ2-5|NA
TGTGCCAGCAGCTTATCCCATTCCCAAGAGACCCAGTACTTC
CASSLSHSQETQYF
>TRBV4-2|many|TRBJ2-7|NA
TGTGCCAGCAGCCAAGATTACGGGTACGAGCAGTACTTC
CASSQDYGYEQYF
>TRBV20-1|many|TRBJ2-3|TRBD2
TGCAGTGCTAGAGGCCTAGCGGGCACAGATACGCAGTATTTT
CSARGLAGTDTQYF
>TRBV6-5|NA|TRBJ1-2|NA
TGTGCCAGCAGTTATCACCGGGGGGATAACTATGGCTACACCTTC
CASSYHRGDNYGYTF
>TRBV29-1|NA|TRBJ1-2|NA
TGCAGCGTTGAAGATCAGAAGGCCCAGTACGATGGCTACACCTTC
CSVEDQKAQYDGYTF
>TRBV12-3/TRBV12-4|few|TRBJ2-7|TRBD1
TGTGCCAGCACCTTAGGGGGACAGAACGAGCAGTACTTC
CASTLGGQNEQYF
>TRBV7-2|NA|TRBJ2-1|NA
TGTGCCAGCAGCCTCCTAGTGGCGCGAGTATACAATGAGCAGTTCTTC
CASSLLVARVYNEQFF
>TRBV7-9|NA|TRBJ2-3|TRBD2
TGTGCCAGCAGCTTTCCGGGAGGGAGCACAGATACGCAGTATTTT
CASSFPGGSTDTQYF
>TRBV12-3/TRBV12-4|NA|TRBJ2-1|TRBD1
TGTGCCAGCAGTATTATCCGGGACAGGGGCCTCTGGAGCGGTTCCTACAATGAGCAGTTCTTC
CASSIIRDRGLWSGSYNEQFF
>TRBV12-3/TRBV12-4|NA|TRBJ1-2|NA
TGTGCCAGCAGTCGTCAGGGACTGGTACAGGGCTATGGCTACACCTTC
CASSRQGLVQGYGYTF
>TRBV4-1|once|TRBJ1-1|TRBD1
TGCACCAGCAGCTCACCAAATTCCGGGACAGGGAGCACTGAAGCTTTCTTT
CTSSSPNSGTGSTEAFF
>TRBV12-3/TRBV12-4|NA|TRBJ1-5|NA
TGTGCCAGCAGCCAGACTTGGGGCAATCAGCCCCAGCATTTT
CASSQTWGNQPQHF
>TRBV7-6|few|TRBJ1-6|TRBD1
TGTGCCAGCAGCCAAATGCCGGGACAGGGCCATTCACCCCTCCACTTT
CASSQMPGQGHSPLHF
>TRBV7-7|NA|TRBJ2-2|NA
TGTGCTAGCAGCTCGGGACGTGGCACCGGGGAGCTGTTTTTT
CASSSGRGTGELFF
>TRBV12-3/TRBV12-4|NA|TRBJ2-5|TRBD1
TGTGCCAGCAAATATCAGGGGGTAGAGACCCAGTACTTC
CASKYQGVETQYF
>TRBV7-9|few|TRBJ2-2|NA
TGTGCCAGCACCCTTTCAGTGGCCCCCACCGGGGAGCTGTTTTTT
CASTLSVAPTGELFF
>TRBV6-2/TRBV6-3|few|TRBJ2-7|TRBD2
TGTGCCAGCAGTTCCGAGGGGAGGGACGGGACCTACGAGCAGTACTTC
CASSSEGRDGTYEQYF
>TRBV20-1|NA|TRBJ1-2|NA
TGCAGTGCTGTGCCACGGGGGTACTATGGCTACACCTTC
CSAVPRGYYGYTF
>TRBV30|many|TRBJ1-1|TRBD1
TGTGCCTCCTACTGGACAGGGTACACTGAAGCTTTCTTT
CASYWTGYTEAFF
>TRBV7-3|few|TRBJ2-1|NA
TGTGCCAGCAGCTTATCACCGGCCGCGGGCAGGGGCACAGATGAGCAGTTCTTC
CASSLSPAAGRGTDEQFF
>TRBV29-1|few|TRBJ1-1|NA
TGCAGCGTTGTAAAAGCCGGGACACCCCTGGGTTTCTTT
CSVVKAGTPLGFF
>TRBV5-1|NA|TRBJ2-6|NA
TGCGCCAGCAGCACCACGTACAGGTCTGGGGCCAACGTCCTGACTTTC
CASSTTYRSGANVLTF
>TRBV5-1|few|TRBJ1-2|NA
TGCGCCAGCAGCCCGGACCCTGACTATGGCTACACCTTC
CASSPDPDYGYTF
>TRBV4-1|NA|TRBJ2-3|NA
TGCGCCAGCAGCCAAGAGGCCTCAGGCGGGGTTAGCACAGATACGCAGTATTTT
CASSQEASGGVSTDTQYF